The source of this T cell receptor beta chain is a study of shared clonotypes between healthy human individuals. The study's findings and limits: Approximately 4.5% was the fraction of naive CD4 clonotypes found shared across several donors.

Terminally differentiated effector memory CD45RA+ cells were excluded from the naive CD8 cells, which were CD45RO-negative and positively selected for CCR7. A remark on this clone: Its antigen is still unknown.

The CDR3 has 15 residues. From germline, CDR1 is SNHLY and CDR2 FYNNEI. The V segment lost 6 bases and the J segment 4 bases; nucleotides outside the gene matches: 9. Per the original data handling: ImmunoSEQ only sent back junction sequences with no quality scores, so filtering was done differently. Clones were read by immunoSEQ multiplex PCR, and TCRdb kept only the in-frame ones, dropping some. V, J and clone size are taken as reported in that table, and D and trimming were inferred from the DNA itself. This table holds 560,000 or so clones, 95% to 97% found once. The sequenced sample consisted of naive CD8+ T cells sorted from blood. The TCR originated in a woman in her 30s in good health. The gene calls are TRBV2 and TRBJ2-1; 7 bases are a match to TRBD1. CDR3 coding DNA: TGTGCCAGCAGGGATCGACAGGGCCCATACAATGAGCAGTTCTTC. Residues: CASRDRQGPYNEQFF.